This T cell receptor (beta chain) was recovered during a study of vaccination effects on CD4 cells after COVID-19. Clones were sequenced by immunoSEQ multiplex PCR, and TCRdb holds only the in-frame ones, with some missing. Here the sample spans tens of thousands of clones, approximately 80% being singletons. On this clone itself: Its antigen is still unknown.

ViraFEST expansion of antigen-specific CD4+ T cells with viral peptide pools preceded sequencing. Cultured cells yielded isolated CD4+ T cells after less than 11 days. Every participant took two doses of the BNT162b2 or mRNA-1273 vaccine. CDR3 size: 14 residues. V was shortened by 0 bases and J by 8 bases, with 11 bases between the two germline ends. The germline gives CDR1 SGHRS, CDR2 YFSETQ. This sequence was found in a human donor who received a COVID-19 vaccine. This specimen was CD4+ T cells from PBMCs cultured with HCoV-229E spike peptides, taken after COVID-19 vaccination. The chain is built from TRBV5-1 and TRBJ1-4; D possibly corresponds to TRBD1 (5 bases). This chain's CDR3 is CASSLVQGGEKLFF. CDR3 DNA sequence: TGCGCCAGCAGCTTGGTGCAGGGAGGGGAAAAACTGTTTTTT.